Each of the 9 T cell receptor beta chains below was sequenced from the same sample in a study of tumor-infiltrating lymphocytes in primary liver carcinoma. From roughly 0.55 ug of total RNA, TCR beta-specific cDNA was reverse-transcribed using a constant-region primer. Three rounds of nested multiplex PCR with slightly modified ARM-PCR produced TCR beta libraries. Primers for the first two PCR rounds were TRBV1-TRBV30 forward primers and a C-beta reverse primer (about 9 cycles per round). MiXCR, run by TCRdb on the multiplex PCR reads, gives a single entry per CDR3 protein. The repertoire consists of about 110,000 distinct CDR3 sequences, with less than 80% occurring once and the leading ten covering around 9%. Unsorted bulk tissue, about 18-32 mg of it, served as the source for co-extraction of RNA and DNA. Sample: liver tumor tissue from sampling region 1. Subset of the sample: tumor region T1, superior pole. The receptors originated from an older woman with primary liver carcinoma and hepatitis B virus infection.

Worth noting for this clonotype: Germline is not matched at one junction end, which may reflect a read error. The chain combines TRBV11-3 with TRBJ2-7, with D unclear. Germline CDR1 SGHNT, CDR2 YENEEA. This CDR3 spans 14 amino acids. CDR3 sequence (DNA): TGTGCCGGCAGCTTAGTACCAGAATATTCCGAGCAGTACTTC. This encodes CAGSLVPEYSEQYF.

Turning to this clonotype: One base away lies a much larger clone, so this may be a sequencing read error. This CDR3 is CASSLTSGIYNEQFF. CDR3 DNA sequence: TGTGCCAGCAGTTTAACTAGCGGGATCTACAATGAGCAGTTCTTC. The genes are TRBV28 and TRBJ2-1, with 10 bases aligning to TRBD2. This CDR3 is built from 15 residues. The germline V gene encodes CDR1 MDHEN and CDR2 SYDVKM. V shed 2 bases and J 3 bases; nucleotides not matched to a gene: 1.

With respect to this clonotype: This sequence may be a read error, since a much larger clone differs from it by one base. The V call is TRBV5-1, the J call TRBJ1-1, with 9 bases matching TRBD1. The CDR3 spans 15 residues. The ends lost 4 bases at V and 4 bases at J; junction bases unmatched: 8. Germline CDR1 SGHRS, CDR2 YFSETQ. The CDR3 nucleotides read TGCGCCAGCAGCGGGGACAGGGCGAGTTGCACTGAAGCTTTCTTT. Translated: CASSGDRASCTEAFF.

A single count supports this clonotype. Sequence at one end of the junction differs from germline and may be a read error. The V call is TRBV29-1, the J call TRBJ2-7; D remains ambiguous. The CDR3 has 12 residues. Germline V gives CDR1 SQVTM, CDR2 ANQGSEA. The DNA for the CDR3 is TGCAGCGCTGAAGCTGTGGGTTCCAAGCAGTACTTC. Its protein product is CSAEAVGSKQYF.

Many counts were recorded for this clonotype. The J gene is TRBJ2-7, the V gene TRBV6-6; a weak D match, TRBD2 (6 bases). The CDR3 has 15 residues. Germline CDR1 reads MNHNY; CDR2 reads SVGAGI (reference sequence). V was trimmed by 6 bases and J by 0 bases, leaving 15 bases between them. CDR3 protein: CASRWDSPVSYEQYF. The CDR3 region has the DNA TGTGCCAGCAGGTGGGACTCCCCGGTCTCCTACGAGCAGTACTTC.

In this sample, this clonotype turned up a few times. Possible read error: a much larger clone is one base away. J is TRBJ1-1 and V is TRBV30; D gene uncertain. Germline V gene data show CDR1 as GTSNPN and CDR2 as SVGIG (reference sequence). The CDR3 extends over 11 amino acids. The CDR3 coding sequence is TGTGTCTGGATCTTGAACACTGAAGCTTTCTTT. Translated: CVWILNTEAFF. The full variable domain, rest sourced from reference TRBV30 and TRBJ1-1, is SQTIHQWPATLVQPVGSPLSLECTVEGTSNPNLYWYRQAAGRGLQLLFYSVGIGQISSEVPQNLSASRPQDRQFILSSKKLLLSDSGFYLCVWILNTEAFFGQGTRLTVV.

This clonotype was picked up one time. The CDR3 ends on some other residue instead of the conserved phenylalanine or tryptophan, so this is likely a read error. The chain has TRBV6-6 and TRBJ1-3, with TRBD1 matching over 8 bases. CDR1 is MNHNY and CDR2 is SVGAGI in the germline V gene (reference sequence). The trim removed 2 bases at V and 3 bases at J, leaving 3 bases unmatched. This CDR3 is built from 15 residues. CDR3 DNA sequence: TGTGCCAGCAGTTACATCGGACAGGGTGGAAACACCATATATTCT. Its protein product is CASSYIGQGGNTIYS.

With regard to this clonotype: The junction departs from the called germline gene at one end, perhaps through a read error. The chain is built from TRBV14 and TRBJ1-1; the D is unclear. The CDR3 is 13 amino acids. Germline CDR1 reads SGHDN; CDR2 reads FVKESK. The CDR3 sequence is CANSQGYPFGRIF. Written as DNA, the CDR3 is TGTGCCAACAGCCAAGGATACCCTTTCGGACGGATCTTT.

The table lists this clonotype with many counts. The chain links TRBV6-5 to TRBJ2-7; 7 nucleotides agree with TRBD2. Unmatched junction bases numbered 7, after V lost 1 base and J lost 4 bases. Germline CDR1 reads MNHEY; CDR2 reads SVGAGI. This CDR3 is 15 amino acids long. This CDR3 reads CASSYFGGRTYEQYF. The CDR3 bases are TGTGCCAGCAGTTACTTCGGGGGGAGGACTTACGAGCAGTACTTC.